This entry concerns a single TCR beta chain. Its antigen is not known. The data derive from a study of T cells in Graves' hyperthyroidism and ophthalmopathy. Looking at the study overall: Staff took peripheral blood when the initial diagnosis was made, before any treatment began.

Germline CDR1 WSHSY, CDR2 SAAADI. Trimming stripped 2 bases from V and 2 bases from J, with 12 bases between. CDR3 length: 15 residues. Researchers amplified the TCR beta CDR3 regions from RNA transcripts. When the TCR CDR3 underwent first-round RT-PCR, the HTBI primer set was used. TCRdb called the multiplex PCR reads again in MiXCR, with one record for every CDR3 protein. The table records approximately 370,000 distinct CDR3 sequences, about a sixth of them present only once. Aged 18 to 65, the patients had hyperthyroidism that was newly diagnosed and had lasted under 2 months. Pregnant or lactating patients were excluded, as were those with uncontrolled infection or other autoimmune disease. Study-level points and caveats: In simple terms, a model built on 13 V-J features told ophthalmopathy apart from stable hyperthyroidism.

Sequencing input: blood. The receptor was derived from a young woman with Graves' hyperthyroidism that later progressed to Graves' ophthalmopathy. V usage is TRBV10-2 and J usage is TRBJ1-2, with a weak D call TRBD1 (6 bases). The CDR3 region has the DNA TGCGCCAGCAGTGAGCTGGTACAGGGCAACTATGGCTACACCTTC. This translates into CASSELVQGNYGYTF.